This T cell receptor beta chain originates from a study of OX40 agonist ivuxolimab in advanced cancers. Study details: A diagnosis of hepatocellular carcinoma, melanoma, renal cell or head and neck cancer was present in dose-escalation patients. Study outcomes and limitations: No determination was made of the antigen specificity of the expanded peripheral T cells.

Concerning this clone itself: Antigen unknown.

CDR1 is SEHNR, CDR2 FQNEAQ, per germline (reference sequence). The CDR3 totals 14 residues. V lost 3 bases and J lost 2, with 9 bases in between. TCRdb's copy holds only in-frame clones and misses some; the assay was immunoSEQ multiplex PCR. The data show about 61,000 clones, approximately 77% seen once. The chain has TRBV7-9 and TRBJ2-3; unclear D gene. Source: CD4+ or CD8+ T cells sorted from blood, taken in a trial of the OX40 agonist ivuxolimab. The sequence came from an adult with an advanced solid tumor such as melanoma, head and neck, liver or kidney cancer. CDR3 DNA sequence: TGTGCCAGCAGCTTTGGCGGAAACACAGATACGCAGTATTTT. This gives the protein CASSFGGNTDTQYF.